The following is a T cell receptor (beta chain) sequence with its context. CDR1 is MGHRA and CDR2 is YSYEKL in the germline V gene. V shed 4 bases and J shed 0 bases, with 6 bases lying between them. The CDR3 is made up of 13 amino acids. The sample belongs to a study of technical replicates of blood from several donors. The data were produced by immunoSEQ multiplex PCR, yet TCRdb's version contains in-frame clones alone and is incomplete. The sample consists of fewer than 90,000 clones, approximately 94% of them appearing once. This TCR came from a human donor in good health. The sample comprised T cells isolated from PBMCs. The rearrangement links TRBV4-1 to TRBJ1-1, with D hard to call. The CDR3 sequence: CASSRTLNTEAFF. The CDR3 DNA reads TGCGCCAGCAGCCGAACTCTGAACACTGAAGCTTTCTTT.